This TCR beta chain comes out of a study of T cell repertoires in cytomegalovirus infection. About the study: Well-studied HLA-B-restricted CMV epitopes were used in the study alongside recently identified HLA-C-restricted ones. CMV infection and matching HLA type were both indicated by public TCR beta signatures. Study-wide results and caveats: In two of eight donors, the top clonotype was HLA-C-restricted CMV-specific.

Losses at the gene ends were 6 bases for V and 1 base for J; bases not matched to a gene: 3. The CDR3 consists of 13 residues. Germline CDR1 and CDR2: LGHNT and FRNRAP. Points on this clonotype: What it recognizes is unknown.

TCRdb re-called the reads with MiXCR, one entry per CDR3 protein. The top ten clones hold about 14% of a sample with about 920,000 distinct CDR3 sequences, 31% of them seen once. The TCR was taken from a human donor in good health (CMV status not recorded). Some clones in this sample may be carry-over from other donors' samples. The source material was cultured CD8+ T cells from PBMCs, sampled from culture after CMV antigen stimulation. The chain links TRBV12-5 to TRBJ2-7; 7 positions match TRBD2. The CDR3 sequence: CASGGGPSYEQYF. DNA for the CDR3: TGTGCTAGTGGGGGAGGGCCGTCCTACGAGCAGTACTTC.